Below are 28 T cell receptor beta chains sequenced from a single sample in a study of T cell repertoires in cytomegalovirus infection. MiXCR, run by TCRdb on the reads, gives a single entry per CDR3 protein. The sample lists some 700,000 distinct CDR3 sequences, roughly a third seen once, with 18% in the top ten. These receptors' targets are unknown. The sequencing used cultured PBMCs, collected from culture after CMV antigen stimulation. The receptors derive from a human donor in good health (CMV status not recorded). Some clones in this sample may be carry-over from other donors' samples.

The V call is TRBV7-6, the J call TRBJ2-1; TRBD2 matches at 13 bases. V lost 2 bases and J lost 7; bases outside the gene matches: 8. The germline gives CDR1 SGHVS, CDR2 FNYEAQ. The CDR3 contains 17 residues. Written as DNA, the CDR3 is TGTGCCAGCAGCTTAACTAGCGGGGGGGCGAGTTCAAATGAGCAGTTCTTC. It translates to CASSLTSGGASSNEQFF.

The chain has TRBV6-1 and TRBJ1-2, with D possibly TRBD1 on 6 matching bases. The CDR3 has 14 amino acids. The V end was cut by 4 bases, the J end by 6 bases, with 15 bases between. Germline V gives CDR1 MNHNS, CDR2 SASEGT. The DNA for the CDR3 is TGTGCCAGCAGTGTCCGGACAGCCCTGGATGGCTACACCTTC. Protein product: CASSVRTALDGYTF.

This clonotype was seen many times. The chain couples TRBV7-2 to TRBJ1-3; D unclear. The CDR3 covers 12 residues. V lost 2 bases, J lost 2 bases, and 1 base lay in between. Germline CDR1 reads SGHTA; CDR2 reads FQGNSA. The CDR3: CASSLTGNTIYF. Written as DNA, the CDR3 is TGTGCCAGCAGCTTAACTGGAAACACCATATATTTT.

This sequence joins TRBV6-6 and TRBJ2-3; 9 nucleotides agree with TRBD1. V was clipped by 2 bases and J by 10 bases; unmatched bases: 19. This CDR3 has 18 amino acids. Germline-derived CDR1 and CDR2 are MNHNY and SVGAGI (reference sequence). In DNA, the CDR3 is TGTGCCAGCAGTTACAGTCCCGGGACAGGGTCGGAGGTCGGGCCGCAGTATTTT. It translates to CASSYSPGTGSEVGPQYF.

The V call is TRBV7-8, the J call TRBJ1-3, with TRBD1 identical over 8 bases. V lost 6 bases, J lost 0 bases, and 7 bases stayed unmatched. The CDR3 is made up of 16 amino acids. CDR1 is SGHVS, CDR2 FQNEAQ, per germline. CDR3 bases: TGTGCCAGCAGTAGACAGGGGCCTAACTCTGGAAACACCATATATTTT. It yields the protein CASSRQGPNSGNTIYF.

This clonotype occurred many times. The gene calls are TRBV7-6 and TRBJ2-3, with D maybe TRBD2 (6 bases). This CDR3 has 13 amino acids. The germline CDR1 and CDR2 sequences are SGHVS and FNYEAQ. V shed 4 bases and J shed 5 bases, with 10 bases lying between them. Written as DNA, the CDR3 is TGTGCCAGCAGCTCCCAGGAGGGAGATACGCAGTATTTT. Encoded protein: CASSSQEGDTQYF.

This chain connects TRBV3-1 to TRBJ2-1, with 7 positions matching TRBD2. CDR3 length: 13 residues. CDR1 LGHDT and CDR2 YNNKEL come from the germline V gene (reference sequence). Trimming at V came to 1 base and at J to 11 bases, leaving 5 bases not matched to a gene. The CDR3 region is CASSQAASGKQFF. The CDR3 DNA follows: TGTGCCAGCAGCCAAGCAGCTAGCGGTAAGCAGTTCTTC.

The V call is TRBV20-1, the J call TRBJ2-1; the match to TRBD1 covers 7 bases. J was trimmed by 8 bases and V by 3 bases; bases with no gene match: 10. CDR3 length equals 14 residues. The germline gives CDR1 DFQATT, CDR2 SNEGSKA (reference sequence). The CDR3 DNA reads TGCAGTGCTAGTGAAACGACAGGGAACGATGAGCAGTTCTTC. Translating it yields CSASETTGNDEQFF.

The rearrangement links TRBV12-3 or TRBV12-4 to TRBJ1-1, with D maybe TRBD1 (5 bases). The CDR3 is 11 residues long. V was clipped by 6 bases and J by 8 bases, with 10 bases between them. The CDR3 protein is CASSSGQEAFF. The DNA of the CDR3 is TGTGCCAGCAGCTCAGGACAAGAAGCTTTCTTT.

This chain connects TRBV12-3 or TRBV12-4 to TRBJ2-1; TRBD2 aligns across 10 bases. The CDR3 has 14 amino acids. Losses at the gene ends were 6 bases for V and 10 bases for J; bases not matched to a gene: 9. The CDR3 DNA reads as TGTGCCAGCAGCCTGGGGGGTAGCGGGGGGGAGCAGTTCTTC. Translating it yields CASSLGGSGGEQFF.

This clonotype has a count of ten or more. CDR3 in DNA: TGTGCCAGCAGCTTCCTAGCGGGAGGGCTTGGTGAGCAGTTCTTC. Translation gives CASSFLAGGLGEQFF. The chain is built from TRBV7-2 and TRBJ2-1, with 12 bases identical to TRBD2. This CDR3 has 15 residues. Looked up from germline, CDR1 is SGHTA and CDR2 is FQGNSA. V dropped 3 bases and J dropped 9; count of bases not matched to a gene: 6.

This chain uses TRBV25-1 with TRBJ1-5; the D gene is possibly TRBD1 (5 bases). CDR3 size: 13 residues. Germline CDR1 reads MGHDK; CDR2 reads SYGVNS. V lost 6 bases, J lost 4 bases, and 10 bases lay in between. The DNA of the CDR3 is TGTGCCAGCAGGGGGGGTGGAAATCAGCCCCAGCATTTT. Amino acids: CASRGGGNQPQHF.

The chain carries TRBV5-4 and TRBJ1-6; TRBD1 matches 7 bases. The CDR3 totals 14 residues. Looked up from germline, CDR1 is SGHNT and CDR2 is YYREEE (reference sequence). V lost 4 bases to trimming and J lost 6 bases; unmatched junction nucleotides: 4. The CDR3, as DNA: TGTGCCAGCAGCACGACAGGGATTAATTCACCCCTCCACTTT. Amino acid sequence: CASSTTGINSPLHF.

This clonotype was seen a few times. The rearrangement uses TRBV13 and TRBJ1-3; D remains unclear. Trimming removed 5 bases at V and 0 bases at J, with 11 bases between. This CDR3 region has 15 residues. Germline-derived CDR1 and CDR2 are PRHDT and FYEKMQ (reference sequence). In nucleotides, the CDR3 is TGTGCCAGCAGCCCTAGACTGATCTCTGGAAACACCATATATTTT. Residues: CASSPRLISGNTIYF. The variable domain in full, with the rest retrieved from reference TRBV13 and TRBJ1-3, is AAGVIQSPRHLIKEKRETATLKCYPIPRHDTVYWYQQGPGQDPQFLISFYEKMQSDKGSIPDRFSAQQFSDYHSELNMSSLELGDSALYFCASSPRLISGNTIYFGEGSWLTVV.

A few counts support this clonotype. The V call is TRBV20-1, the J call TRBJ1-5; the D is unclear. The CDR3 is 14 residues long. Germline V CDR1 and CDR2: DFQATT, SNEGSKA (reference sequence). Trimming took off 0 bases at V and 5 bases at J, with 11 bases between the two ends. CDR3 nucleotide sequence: TGCAGTGCTAGAGAGGGCAGCGCCTATCAGCCCCAGCATTTT. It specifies CSAREGSAYQPQHF.

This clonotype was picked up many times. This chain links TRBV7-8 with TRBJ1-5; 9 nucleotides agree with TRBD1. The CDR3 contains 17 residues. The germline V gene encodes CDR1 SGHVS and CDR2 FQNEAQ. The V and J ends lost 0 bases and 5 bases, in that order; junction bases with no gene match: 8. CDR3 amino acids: CASSLARYRGRDQPQHF. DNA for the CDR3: TGTGCCAGCAGCTTAGCGCGGTACAGGGGGCGCGATCAGCCCCAGCATTTT.

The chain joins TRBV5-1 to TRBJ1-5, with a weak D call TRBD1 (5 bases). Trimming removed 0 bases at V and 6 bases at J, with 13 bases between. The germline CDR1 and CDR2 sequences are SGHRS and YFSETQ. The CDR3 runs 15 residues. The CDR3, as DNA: TGCGCCAGCAGCTTGGCAGGGATTAACACTCAGCCCCAGCATTTT. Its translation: CASSLAGINTQPQHF. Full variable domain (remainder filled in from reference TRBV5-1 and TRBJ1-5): KAGVTQTPRYLIKTRGQQVTLSCSPISGHRSVSWYQQTPGQGLQFLFEYFSETQRNKGNFPGRFSGRQFSNSRSEMNVSTLELGDSALYLCASSLAGINTQPQHFGDGTRLSIL.

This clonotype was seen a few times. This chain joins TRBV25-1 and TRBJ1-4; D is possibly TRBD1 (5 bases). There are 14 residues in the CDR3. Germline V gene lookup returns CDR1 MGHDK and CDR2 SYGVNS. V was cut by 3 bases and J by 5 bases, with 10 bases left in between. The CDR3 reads CASSEWRGNEKLFF. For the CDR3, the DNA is TGTGCCAGCAGTGAGTGGCGGGGGAATGAAAAACTGTTTTTT.

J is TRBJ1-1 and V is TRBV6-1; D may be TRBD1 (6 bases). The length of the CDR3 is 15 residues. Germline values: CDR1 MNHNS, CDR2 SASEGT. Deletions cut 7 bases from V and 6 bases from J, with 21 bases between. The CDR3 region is CASNEVDRPHAEAFF. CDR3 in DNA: TGTGCCAGCAATGAGGTCGACAGGCCTCACGCTGAAGCTTTCTTT.

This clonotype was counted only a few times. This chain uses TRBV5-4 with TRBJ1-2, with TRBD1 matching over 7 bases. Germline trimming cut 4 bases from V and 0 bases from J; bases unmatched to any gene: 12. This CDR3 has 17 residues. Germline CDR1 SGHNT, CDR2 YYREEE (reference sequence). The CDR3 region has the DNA TGTGCCAGCAGCGCGGGGGACAGCGCGTACACTAACTATGGCTACACCTTC. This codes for CASSAGDSAYTNYGYTF.

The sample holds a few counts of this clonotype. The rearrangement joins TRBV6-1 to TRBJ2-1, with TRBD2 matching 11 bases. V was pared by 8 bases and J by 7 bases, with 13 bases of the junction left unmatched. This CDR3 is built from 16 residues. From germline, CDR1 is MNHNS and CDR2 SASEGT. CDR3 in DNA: TGTGCCAGCCGGATACAACTAGCGGGGGCTGGGAATGAGCAGTTCTTC. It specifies CASRIQLAGAGNEQFF.

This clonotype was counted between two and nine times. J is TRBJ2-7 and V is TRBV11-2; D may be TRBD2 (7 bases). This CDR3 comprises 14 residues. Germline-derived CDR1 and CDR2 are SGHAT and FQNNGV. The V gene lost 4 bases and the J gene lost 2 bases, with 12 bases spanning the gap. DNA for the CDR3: TGTGCCAGCAGCTGGGAGGGGGGTACCTACGAGCAGTACTTC. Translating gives CASSWEGGTYEQYF.

In DNA, the CDR3 is TGCAGTGCTAGAGATGTAGGGGTCCCCTACAATGAGCAGTTCTTC. It translates to CSARDVGVPYNEQFF. The chain joins TRBV20-1 to TRBJ2-1, with D possibly being TRBD1 (5 bases). CDR1 and CDR2 (germline): DFQATT, SNEGSKA (reference sequence). V was trimmed by 0 bases and J by 2 bases, leaving 11 bases between them. The CDR3 extends over 15 amino acids.

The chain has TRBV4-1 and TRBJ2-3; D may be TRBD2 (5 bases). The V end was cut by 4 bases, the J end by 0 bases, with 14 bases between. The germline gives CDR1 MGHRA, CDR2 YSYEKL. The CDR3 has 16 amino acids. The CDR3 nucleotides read TGCGCCAGCAGCCCATTAGGACTCTCTAGCACAGATACGCAGTATTTT. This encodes CASSPLGLSSTDTQYF.

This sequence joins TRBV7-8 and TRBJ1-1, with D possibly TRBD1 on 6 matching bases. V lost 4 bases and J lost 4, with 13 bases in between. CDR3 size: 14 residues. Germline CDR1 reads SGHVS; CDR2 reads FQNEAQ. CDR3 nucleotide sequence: TGTGCCAGCAGCTCCCGGGACACTATCACTGAAGCTTTCTTT. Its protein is CASSSRDTITEAFF.

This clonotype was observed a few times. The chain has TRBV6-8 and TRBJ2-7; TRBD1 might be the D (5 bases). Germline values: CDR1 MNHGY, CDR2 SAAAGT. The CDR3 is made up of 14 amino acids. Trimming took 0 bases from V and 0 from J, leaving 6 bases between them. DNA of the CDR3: TGTGCCAGCAGTTACTCTCAGGGCTCCTACGAGCAGTACTTC. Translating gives CASSYSQGSYEQYF.

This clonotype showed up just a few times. The CDR3 sequence is CSARPLGGLVNIQYF. Written as DNA, the CDR3 is TGCAGTGCTAGGCCTCTTGGAGGGCTGGTCAACATTCAGTACTTC. This chain uses TRBV20-1 with TRBJ2-4, with D possibly being TRBD2 (6 bases). The V and J ends lost 3 bases and 7 bases respectively, with 19 bases between them. CDR1 and CDR2 (germline): DFQATT, SNEGSKA (reference sequence). This CDR3 has 15 amino acids.

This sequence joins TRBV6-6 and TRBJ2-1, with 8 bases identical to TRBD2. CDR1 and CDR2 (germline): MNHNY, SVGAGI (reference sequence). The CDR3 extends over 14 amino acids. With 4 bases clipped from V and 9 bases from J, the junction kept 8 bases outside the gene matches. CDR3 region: CASSLGLVTSEQFF. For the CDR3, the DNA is TGTGCCAGCAGTTTGGGACTAGTAACTTCTGAGCAGTTCTTC.